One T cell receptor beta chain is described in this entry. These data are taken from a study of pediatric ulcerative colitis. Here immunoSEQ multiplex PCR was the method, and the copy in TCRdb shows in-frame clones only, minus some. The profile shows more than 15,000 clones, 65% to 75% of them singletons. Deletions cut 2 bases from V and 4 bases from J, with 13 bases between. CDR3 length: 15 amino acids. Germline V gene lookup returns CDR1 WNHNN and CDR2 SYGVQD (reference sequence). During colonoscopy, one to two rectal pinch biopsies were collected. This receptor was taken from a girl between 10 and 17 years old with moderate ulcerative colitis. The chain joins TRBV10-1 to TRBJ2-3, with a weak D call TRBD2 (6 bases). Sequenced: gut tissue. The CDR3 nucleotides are TGCGCCAGCAGTGAGCGGGGTAGCGGCGCAGATACGCAGTATTTT. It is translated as CASSERGSGADTQYF.